This is a list of T cell receptor beta chains from one sample in a study of Ad26.COV2.S vaccination and SARS-CoV-2 variants. TCRdb keeps only in-frame clones here, not all; method: immunoSEQ multiplex PCR. The data show roughly 400,000 clones, roughly 87% seen once. This material consisted of peripheral blood, taken in a trial of Ad26.COV2.S vaccine versus placebo. These receptors all stem from a person between 18 and 59 years old who received the Ad26.COV2.S COVID-19 vaccine or a placebo. Each CDR3 is given with its conserved first and last residue. A D gene is named only where the DNA matches it firmly.

j_gene: TRBJ2-2
v_gene: TRBV6-5
d_gene: NA
CDR3aa: CASRWTAGELFF

j_gene: TRBJ1-6
v_gene: TRBV5-1
d_gene: TRBD1
CDR3aa: CASSLGTGNNSPLHF

j_gene: TRBJ2-1
v_gene: TRBV6-5
d_gene: TRBD2
CDR3aa: CASSYSLAGGPEQFF

j_gene: TRBJ2-1
v_gene: TRBV28
d_gene: TRBD2
CDR3aa: CASSETSGEYNEQFF

j_gene: TRBJ1-1
v_gene: TRBV6-5
d_gene: NA
CDR3aa: CASSLGENTEAFF

j_gene: TRBJ2-3
v_gene: TRBV24-1
d_gene: NA
CDR3aa: CATSDYRDADTQYF

j_gene: TRBJ1-3
v_gene: TRBV4-2
d_gene: NA
CDR3aa: CASSQDVWGSGNTIYF

j_gene: TRBJ2-3
v_gene: TRBV4-1
d_gene: NA
CDR3aa: CASSQLTQAQSSTDTQYF

j_gene: TRBJ2-2
v_gene: TRBV28
d_gene: NA
CDR3aa: CASSLRELTGELFF

j_gene: TRBJ2-7
v_gene: TRBV28
d_gene: NA
CDR3aa: CASSFFGRAPYEQYF

j_gene: TRBJ2-1
v_gene: TRBV19
d_gene: TRBD1
CDR3aa: CASSIAQGGYNEQFF

j_gene: TRBJ1-5
v_gene: TRBV28
d_gene: TRBD1
CDR3aa: CASSPAGQGLNQPQHF

j_gene: TRBJ1-2
v_gene: TRBV6-2/TRBV6-3
d_gene: TRBD1
CDR3aa: CASSGTGALYGYTF